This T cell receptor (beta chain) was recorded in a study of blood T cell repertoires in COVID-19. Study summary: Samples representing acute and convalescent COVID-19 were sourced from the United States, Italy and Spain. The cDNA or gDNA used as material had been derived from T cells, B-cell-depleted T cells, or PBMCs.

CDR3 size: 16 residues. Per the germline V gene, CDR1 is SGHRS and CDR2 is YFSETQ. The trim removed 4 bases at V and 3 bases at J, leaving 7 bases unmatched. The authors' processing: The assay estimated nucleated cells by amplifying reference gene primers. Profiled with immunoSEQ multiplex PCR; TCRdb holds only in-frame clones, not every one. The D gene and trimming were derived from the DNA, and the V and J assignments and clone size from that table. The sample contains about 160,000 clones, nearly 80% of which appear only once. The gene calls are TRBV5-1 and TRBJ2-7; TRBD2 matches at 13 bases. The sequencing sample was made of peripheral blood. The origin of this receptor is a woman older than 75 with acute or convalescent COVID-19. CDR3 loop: CASSLSLAGGIYEQYF. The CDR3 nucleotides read TGCGCCAGCAGCCTCTCACTAGCGGGGGGGATCTACGAGCAGTACTTC.